Given below is one T cell receptor beta chain in context. Clones were sequenced by immunoSEQ multiplex PCR, and TCRdb holds only the in-frame ones, with some missing. The sample lists hundreds of thousands of clones; roughly nine tenths were seen once. This record comes from a study of blood T cell repertoires in COVID-19. Germline V gene data show CDR1 as SGHRS and CDR2 as YFSETQ. V shed 4 bases, J shed 6 bases, and the junction held 9 bases outside the gene matches. This CDR3 region has 16 residues. The V and J genes are TRBV5-1 and TRBJ2-3, with 12 bases matching TRBD2. This sequence was found in a man aged 55 to 70 who had recovered from COVID-19. Material: PBMCs or T cells enriched from blood (not recorded which). CDR3 sequence (DNA): TGCGCCAGCAGCCGAGGACTAGCGGGACCAATGGATACGCAGTATTTT. Protein product: CASSRGLAGPMDTQYF.